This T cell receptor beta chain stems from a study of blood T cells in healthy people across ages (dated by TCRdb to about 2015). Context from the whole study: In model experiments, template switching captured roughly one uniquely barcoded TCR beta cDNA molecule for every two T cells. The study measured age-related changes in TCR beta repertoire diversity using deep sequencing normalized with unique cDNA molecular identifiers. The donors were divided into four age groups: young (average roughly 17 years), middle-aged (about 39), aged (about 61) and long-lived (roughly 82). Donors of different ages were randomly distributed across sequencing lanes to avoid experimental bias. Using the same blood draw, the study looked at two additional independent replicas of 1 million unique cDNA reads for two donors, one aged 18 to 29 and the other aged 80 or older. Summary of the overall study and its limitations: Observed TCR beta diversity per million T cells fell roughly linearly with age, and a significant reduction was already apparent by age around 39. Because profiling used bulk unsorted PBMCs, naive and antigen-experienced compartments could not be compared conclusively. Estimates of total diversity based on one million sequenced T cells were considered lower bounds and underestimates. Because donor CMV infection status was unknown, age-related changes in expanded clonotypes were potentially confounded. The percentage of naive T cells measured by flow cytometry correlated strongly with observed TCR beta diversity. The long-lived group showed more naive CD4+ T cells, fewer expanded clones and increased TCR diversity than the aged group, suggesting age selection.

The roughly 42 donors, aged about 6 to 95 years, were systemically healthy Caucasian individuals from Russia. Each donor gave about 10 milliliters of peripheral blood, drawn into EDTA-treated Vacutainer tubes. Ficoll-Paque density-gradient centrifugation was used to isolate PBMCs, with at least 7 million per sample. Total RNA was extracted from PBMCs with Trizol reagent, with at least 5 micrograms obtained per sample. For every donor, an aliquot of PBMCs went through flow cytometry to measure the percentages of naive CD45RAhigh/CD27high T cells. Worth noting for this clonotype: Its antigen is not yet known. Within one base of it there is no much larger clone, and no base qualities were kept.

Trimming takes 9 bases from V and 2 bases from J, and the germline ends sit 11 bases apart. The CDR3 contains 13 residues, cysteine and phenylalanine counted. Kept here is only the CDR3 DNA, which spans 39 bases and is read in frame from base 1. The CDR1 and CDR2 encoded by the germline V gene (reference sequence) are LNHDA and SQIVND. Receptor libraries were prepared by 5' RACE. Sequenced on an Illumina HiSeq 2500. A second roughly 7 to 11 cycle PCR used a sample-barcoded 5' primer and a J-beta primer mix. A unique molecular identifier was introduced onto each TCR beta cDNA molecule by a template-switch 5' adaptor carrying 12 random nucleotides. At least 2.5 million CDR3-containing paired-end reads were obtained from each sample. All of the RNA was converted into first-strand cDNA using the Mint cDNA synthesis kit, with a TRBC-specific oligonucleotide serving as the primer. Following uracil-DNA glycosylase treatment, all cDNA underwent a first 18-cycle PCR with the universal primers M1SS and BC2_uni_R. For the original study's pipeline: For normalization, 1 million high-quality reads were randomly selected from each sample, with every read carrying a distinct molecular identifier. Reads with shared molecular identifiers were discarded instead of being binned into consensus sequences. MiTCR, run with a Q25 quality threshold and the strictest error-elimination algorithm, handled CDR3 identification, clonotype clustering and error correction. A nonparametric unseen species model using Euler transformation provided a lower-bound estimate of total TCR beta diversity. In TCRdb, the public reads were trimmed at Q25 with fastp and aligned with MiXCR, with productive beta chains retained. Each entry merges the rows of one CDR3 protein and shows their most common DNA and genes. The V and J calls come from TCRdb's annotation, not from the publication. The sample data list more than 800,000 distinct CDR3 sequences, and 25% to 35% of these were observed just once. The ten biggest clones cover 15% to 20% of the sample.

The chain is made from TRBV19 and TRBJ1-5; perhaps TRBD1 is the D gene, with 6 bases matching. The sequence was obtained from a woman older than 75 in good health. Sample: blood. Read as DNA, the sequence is TGTGCCAGCAGGGGATACGGCAATCAGCCCCAGCATTTT. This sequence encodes CASRGYGNQPQHF. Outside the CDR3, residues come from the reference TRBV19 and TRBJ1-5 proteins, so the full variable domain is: DGGITQSPKYLFRKEGQNVTLSCEQNLNHDAMYWYRQDPGQGLRLIYYSQIVNDFQKGDIAEGYSVSREKKESFPLTVTSAQKNPTAFYLCASRGYGNQPQHFGDGTRLSIL.